This T cell receptor beta chain was identified during a study of cytomegalovirus exposure and HLA in healthy donors. The PCR ran on 60 Vbeta and 13 Jbeta primers. Data came from immunoSEQ multiplex PCR; TCRdb stores just in-frame clones and leaves some out. This sample has 210,000 or so clones, with 65% to 85% found just once. The TCR originated in a boy aged 2-15 years in good health and CMV-seronegative. The sequencing input was PBMCs.

The CDR3 DNA is TGTGCCAGCAGCCGCGACGGCGGTAACACTGAAGCTTTCTTT. It is translated as CASSRDGGNTEAFF. This chain links TRBV11-2 with TRBJ1-1, with unresolved D. The germline V gene has CDR1 SGHAT and CDR2 FQNNGV. The V and J ends lost 5 bases and 2 bases respectively, with 12 bases between them. The CDR3 spans 14 residues.